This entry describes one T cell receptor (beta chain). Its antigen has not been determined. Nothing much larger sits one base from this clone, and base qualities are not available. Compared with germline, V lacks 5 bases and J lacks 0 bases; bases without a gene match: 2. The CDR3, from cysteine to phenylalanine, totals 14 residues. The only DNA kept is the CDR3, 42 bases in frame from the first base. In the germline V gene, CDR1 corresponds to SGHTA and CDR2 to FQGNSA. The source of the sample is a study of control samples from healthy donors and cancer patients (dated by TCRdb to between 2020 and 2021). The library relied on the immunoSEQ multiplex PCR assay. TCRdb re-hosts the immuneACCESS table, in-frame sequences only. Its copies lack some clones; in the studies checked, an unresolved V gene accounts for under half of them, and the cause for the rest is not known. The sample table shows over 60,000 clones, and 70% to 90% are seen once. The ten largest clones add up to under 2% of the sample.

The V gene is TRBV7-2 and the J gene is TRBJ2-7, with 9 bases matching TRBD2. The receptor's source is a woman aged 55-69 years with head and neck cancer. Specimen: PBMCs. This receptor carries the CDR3 CASSSSGSSYEQYF. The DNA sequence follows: TGTGCCAGCAGCAGTAGCGGGAGCTCCTACGAGCAGTACTTC.